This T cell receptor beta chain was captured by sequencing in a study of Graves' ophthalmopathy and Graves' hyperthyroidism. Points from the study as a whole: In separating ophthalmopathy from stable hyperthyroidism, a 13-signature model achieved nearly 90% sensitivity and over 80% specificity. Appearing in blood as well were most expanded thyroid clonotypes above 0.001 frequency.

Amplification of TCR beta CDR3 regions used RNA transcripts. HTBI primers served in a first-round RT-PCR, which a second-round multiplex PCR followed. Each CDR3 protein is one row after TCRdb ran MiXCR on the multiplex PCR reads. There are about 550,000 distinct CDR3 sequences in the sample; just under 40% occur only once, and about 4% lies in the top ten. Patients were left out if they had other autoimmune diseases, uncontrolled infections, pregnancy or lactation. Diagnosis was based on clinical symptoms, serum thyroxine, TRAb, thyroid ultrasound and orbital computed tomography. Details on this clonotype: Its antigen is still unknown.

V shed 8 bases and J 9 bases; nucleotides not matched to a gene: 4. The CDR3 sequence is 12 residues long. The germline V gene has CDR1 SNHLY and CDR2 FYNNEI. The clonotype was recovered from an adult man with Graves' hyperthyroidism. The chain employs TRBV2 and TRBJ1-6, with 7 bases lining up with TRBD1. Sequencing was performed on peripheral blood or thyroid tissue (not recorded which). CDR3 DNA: TGTGCCAGCGGGGACAGAGGTTCACCCCTCCACTTT. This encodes CASGDRGSPLHF. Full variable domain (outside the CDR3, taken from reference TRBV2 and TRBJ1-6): EPEVTQTPSHQVTQMGQEVILRCVPISNHLYFYWYRQILGQKVEFLVSFYNNEISEKSEIFDDQFSVERPDGSNFTLKIRSTKLEDSAMYFCASGDRGSPLHFGNGTRLTVT.